The source of this TCR beta chain is a study of blood T cell repertoires in COVID-19. CDR1 SNHLY and CDR2 FYNNEI come from the germline V gene. The CDR3 contains 17 residues. Between the trimmed V and J ends, which lost 2 bases and 4 bases, there was a span of 18 bases. Clones were sequenced by immunoSEQ multiplex PCR, and TCRdb holds only the in-frame ones, with some missing. This table has over 250,000 clones, about 90% appearing once. The specimen was peripheral blood. The chain couples TRBV2 to TRBJ1-3; D might be TRBD1 (5 bases). This clonotype originated in a young adult with COVID-19, enrolled during active disease. The CDR3 reads CASSEWGEGLRGNTIYF. The CDR3, as DNA: TGTGCCAGCAGTGAATGGGGCGAAGGGTTGAGAGGAAACACCATATATTTT.